Following are 12 T cell receptor beta chains from one sample sequenced in a study of blood T cell repertoires in COVID-19 (TCRdb year 2020). Receptor amplification or capture employed the immunoSEQ multiplex PCR assay. Drawn from immuneACCESS, this table holds only the in-frame rearrangements with V and J called that TCRdb kept. Clones are partly lost; checked studies trace under half to an unresolved V gene and leave the rest unexplained. The sample contains around 130,000 clones, about 81% of them found a single time. The ten largest clones add up to about 18% of the sample. Specimen: peripheral blood. All receptors derive from a woman at least 80 years old with acute or convalescent COVID-19.

Points on this clone: The identical CDR3 is also encoded by other nucleotide sequences in the sample. The V call is TRBV5-6, the J call TRBJ2-2; a possible D gene is TRBD2 (7 bases). V was shortened by 6 bases and J by 5 bases, with 17 bases between the two germline ends. This CDR3 has 15 amino acids. From germline, CDR1 is SGHDT and CDR2 YYEEEE. CDR3 loop: CASIFGRGQTGELFF. DNA for the CDR3: TGTGCCAGCATTTTCGGGCGGGGGCAGACCGGGGAGCTGTTTTTT.

The V gene is TRBV9, the J gene TRBJ2-3; 8 bases match TRBD2. J lost 2 bases, V lost 1 base, and 3 bases had no gene match. Germline V gene sequence: CDR1 SGDLS, CDR2 YYNGEE. This CDR3 has 15 residues. The CDR3 spells CASSVLAGPTDTQYF. The CDR3 nucleotides read TGTGCCAGCAGCGTATTAGCGGGACCCACAGATACGCAGTATTTT.

J is TRBJ1-1 and V is TRBV4-1; no definite D call. Germline CDR1 and CDR2: MGHRA and YSYEKL. The CDR3 consists of 13 residues. The V end lost 2 bases, the J end lost 11 bases, and 15 bases lay between the germline ends. In DNA form, the CDR3 reads TGCGCCAGCAGCCAAACGGTTTCTTACGGGGCTTTCTTT. Translated: CASSQTVSYGAFF.

The chain joins TRBV4-3 to TRBJ1-1; unclear D gene. V lost 1 base and J 0 bases, leaving 6 bases between the germline ends. This CDR3 is 14 amino acids long. Germline-derived CDR1 and CDR2 are LGHNA and YSLEER. The CDR3 nucleotides read TGCGCCAGCAGCCAAGGGACTGTGAACACTGAAGCTTTCTTT. Protein product: CASSQGTVNTEAFF.

The gene calls are TRBV7-2 and TRBJ2-1, with no clear D. The germline V gene encodes CDR1 SGHTA and CDR2 FQGNSA. The CDR3 runs 11 residues. V was trimmed by 5 bases and J by 4 bases, leaving 3 bases between them. CDR3: CASSEYNEQFF. The CDR3 DNA reads TGTGCCAGCAGCGAGTACAATGAGCAGTTCTTC.

The chain couples TRBV6-2 or TRBV6-3 to TRBJ2-7, with TRBD2 identical over 11 bases. Germline CDR1 reads MNHEY; CDR2 reads SVGEGT. J lost 1 base, V lost 4 bases, and 3 bases had no gene match. The CDR3 is made up of 15 amino acids. In DNA, the CDR3 is TGTGCCAGCAGTTCTAGCGGGGGGCTTTCCTACGAGCAGTACTTC. Amino acids: CASSSSGGLSYEQYF.

This rearrangement joins TRBV30 to TRBJ1-4; 7 bases are shared with TRBD1. Trimming took 1 base from V and 1 from J; bases not matched to a gene: 9. CDR3 length: 17 residues. Germline CDR1 is GTSNPN and CDR2 is SVGIG (reference sequence). The CDR3 nucleotides read TGTGCCTGGAGTGCCCCACAGGGGTGGGGAACTAATGAAAAACTGTTTTTT. Translating gives CAWSAPQGWGTNEKLFF.

In this sample, this clone turned up a few times. The V and J genes are TRBV3-1 (or the pseudogene TRBV3-2) and TRBJ1-2, with D tentatively TRBD1 (5 bases). Germline V gene lookup returns CDR1 LGHDT and CDR2 YNNKEL (reference sequence). V lost 4 bases, J lost 4 bases, and 10 bases lay in between. The CDR3 runs 13 residues. CDR3 coding DNA: TGTGCCAGCAGCCGGGCGGGGGGCTATGGCTACACCTTC. The encoded protein is CASSRAGGYGYTF.

The chain couples TRBV7-7 to TRBJ2-2; 9 nucleotides line up with TRBD1. Looked up from germline, CDR1 is SSHAT and CDR2 is FNYEAQ (reference sequence). The CDR3 extends over 15 amino acids. The ends lost 8 bases at V and 1 base at J; junction bases unmatched: 5. CDR3 sequence reads: CASSPGQGNTGELFF. The CDR3 DNA follows: TGTGCCAGCTCCCCGGGACAGGGGAACACCGGGGAGCTGTTTTTT.

The gene calls are TRBV5-1 and TRBJ2-1, with TRBD1 as a possible D gene (6 bases). This CDR3 has 13 residues. Trimming removed 4 bases from V and 3 bases from J, with 8 bases in between. The germline CDR1 and CDR2 sequences are SGHRS and YFSETQ. The CDR3 loop is CASSPDSYNEQFF. As DNA, the CDR3 is TGCGCCAGCAGCCCGGACAGCTACAATGAGCAGTTCTTC.

The chain recombines TRBV19 with TRBJ1-1; a weak D match, TRBD1 (6 bases). This CDR3 has 15 amino acids. The germline V gene encodes CDR1 LNHDA and CDR2 SQIVND (reference sequence). The V end lost 1 base, the J end lost 1 base, and 10 bases lay between the germline ends. For the CDR3, the DNA is TGTGCCAGTAGTATAGTGGGACAAGGGAACACTGAAGCTTTCTTT. Translating it yields CASSIVGQGNTEAFF.

V usage is TRBV13 and J usage is TRBJ1-1, with 7 bases lining up with TRBD1. Germline values: CDR1 PRHDT, CDR2 FYEKMQ (reference sequence). J was trimmed by 2 bases and V by 8 bases; bases with no gene match: 14. CDR3 size: 16 residues. In nucleotides, the CDR3 is TGTGCCAGCGGCGGAGGGGGCAGGGGACACAACACTGAAGCTTTCTTT. Its translation is CASGGGGRGHNTEAFF.